These T cell receptor beta chains were read from a single sample in a study of graft-versus-host responses after intestinal transplantation. These receptors are not linked to any known antigen. Assay: immunoSEQ multiplex PCR; the TCRdb copy retains only in-frame clones and omits some. Among some 70,000 clones, roughly 84% were seen once, and the ten largest hold 8%. The sample was unstimulated CD8+ T cells sorted from spleen or lymph node cells, taken before transplant. The receptor source for this set is a human donor who was the organ donor for an intestinal transplant. CDR3s include the opening cysteine and the closing phenylalanine or tryptophan. The D gene is left open where the match is weak. Clone size is given for some rows only: seen once, a few or many times, or a class if the clone is expanded.

CDR3 length,D gene,J gene,clone size,V gene,CDR3 protein,CDR3 DNA
16,TRBD1,TRBJ1-6,-,TRBV5-6,CASSFHPGQRDSPLHF,TGTGCCAGCAGCTTTCATCCGGGACAGAGGGATTCACCCCTCCACTTT
15,TRBD2,TRBJ2-2,-,TRBV11-2,CASSPLAGGPGELFF,TGTGCCAGCAGCCCCCTAGCGGGGGGGCCCGGGGAGCTGTTTTTT
17,-,TRBJ2-3,-,TRBV4-2,CASSQDLPGGVTDTQYF,TGTGCCAGCAGCCAAGATTTACCGGGCGGGGTCACAGATACGCAGTATTTT
13,-,TRBJ2-2,-,TRBV7-9,CASRRRRTGELFF,TGTGCCAGCAGGAGACGACGGACAGGGGAGCTGTTTTTT
11,-,TRBJ2-5,-,TRBV28,CASSRWETQYF,TGTGCCAGCAGCCGCTGGGAGACCCAGTACTTC
9,-,TRBJ1-4,-,TRBV19,CAGNEKLFF,TGTGCCGGTAATGAAAAACTGTTTTTT
15,-,TRBJ2-1,-,TRBV11-2,CASSFPLMRDNEQFF,TGTGCCAGCAGCTTCCCCCTGATGAGGGACAATGAGCAGTTCTTC
15,-,TRBJ2-2,-,TRBV9,CASSGGGAPTGELFF,TGTGCCAGCAGCGGAGGGGGGGCGCCCACCGGGGAGCTGTTTTTT
11,-,TRBJ2-3,-,TRBV5-6,CASSLAGTTDF,TGTGCCAGCAGCTTGGCCGGGACCACGGATTTT
13,-,TRBJ1-1,-,TRBV30,CAWRANWNTEAFF,TGTGCCTGGAGAGCTAATTGGAACACTGAAGCTTTCTTT
16,TRBD2,TRBJ2-1,-,TRBV6-4,CASSEWAGGSYNEQFF,TGTGCCAGCAGTGAATGGGCGGGGGGCTCCTACAATGAGCAGTTCTTC
12,-,TRBJ2-3,-,TRBV10-1,CASSAGTDTQYF,TGCGCCAGCAGTGCGGGGACAGATACGCAGTATTTT
13,TRBD1,TRBJ1-2,-,TRBV27,CASSFPGGIGYTF,TGTGCCAGCAGTTTTCCAGGGGGGATTGGCTACACCTTC
15,TRBD1,TRBJ1-1,once,TRBV7-9,CASSLIQGVGTEAFF,TGTGCCAGCAGCCTGATACAGGGGGTAGGAACTGAAGCTTTCTTT
16,-,TRBJ2-6,-,TRBV6-1,CASSEEGLPGANVLTF,TGTGCCAGCAGTGAGGAGGGTCTTCCTGGGGCCAACGTCCTGACTTTC
13,-,TRBJ2-2,-,TRBV10-3,CATSQFLTGELFF,TGTGCCACCTCCCAATTTCTCACCGGGGAGCTGTTTTTT
14,-,TRBJ2-7,-,TRBV10-2,CASSESGSSYEQYF,TGCGCCAGCAGTGAGAGTGGCAGCTCCTACGAGCAGTACTTC
16,TRBD1,TRBJ1-1,-,TRBV30,CAWSSGTGPANTEAFF,TGTGCCTGGAGTTCCGGGACAGGGCCGGCGAACACTGAAGCTTTCTTT
14,-,TRBJ2-7,-,TRBV14,CASSPQGHLYEQYF,TGTGCCAGCAGCCCGCAGGGGCACCTCTACGAGCAGTACTTC
15,-,TRBJ1-2,-,TRBV5-1,CASSLVTGPYYGYTF,TGCGCCAGCAGCTTGGTCACAGGGCCCTACTATGGCTACACCTTC
14,-,TRBJ2-7,-,TRBV5-1,CASSLSEGSDEQYF,TGCGCCAGCAGCTTGTCAGAAGGGTCCGACGAGCAGTACTTC
15,-,TRBJ1-5,once,TRBV28,CASSLRTWGNQPQHF,TGTGCCAGCAGTTTAAGAACCTGGGGCAATCAGCCCCAGCATTTT
13,-,TRBJ2-2,-,TRBV7-3,CASSLTGVGELFF,TGTGCCAGCAGCTTAACAGGGGTAGGGGAGCTGTTTTTT
16,TRBD1,TRBJ1-6,once,TRBV27,CASRDVPGQYNSPLHF,TGTGCCAGCAGGGACGTCCCGGGACAGTATAATTCACCCCTCCACTTT
13,-,TRBJ1-2,-,TRBV6-1,CASSDGVVYGYTF,TGTGCCAGCAGCGACGGGGTGGTCTATGGCTACACCTTC
12,-,TRBJ1-2,-,TRBV29-1,CSVVTASAGYTF,TGCAGCGTCGTCACAGCCTCGGCTGGCTACACCTTC
15,-,TRBJ2-7,-,TRBV6-1,CASSEALEGSNEQYF,TGTGCCAGCAGTGAAGCGCTGGAGGGTAGCAACGAGCAGTACTTC
16,TRBD1,TRBJ2-7,-,TRBV19,CASTRRGDRGHHEQYF,TGTGCCAGTACCCGAAGGGGAGACAGGGGGCATCACGAGCAGTACTTC
17,-,TRBJ1-6,-,TRBV28,CASSPPRQGVYNSPLHF,TGTGCCAGCAGTCCCCCGCGGCAGGGCGTATATAATTCACCCCTCCACTTT
17,-,TRBJ2-2,-,TRBV2,CASSENRTASYTGELFF,TGTGCCAGCAGTGAAAATAGGACAGCCTCATACACCGGGGAGCTGTTTTTT
18,-,TRBJ1-1,-,TRBV10-1,CASSESVLRGAQNTEAFF,TGCGCCAGCAGTGAGTCGGTTTTACGGGGGGCTCAGAACACTGAAGCTTTCTTT
12,-,TRBJ2-1,once,TRBV11-3,CASSLFDNEQFF,TGTGCCAGCAGCTTATTCGACAATGAGCAGTTCTTC
16,TRBD2,TRBJ2-2,-,TRBV29-1,CSARTSGGLHTGELFF,TGCAGCGCCCGGACTAGCGGGGGGCTCCACACCGGGGAGCTGTTTTTT
12,-,TRBJ1-6,-,TRBV2,CASSEGYSPLHF,TGTGCCAGCAGTGAAGGGTATTCACCCCTCCACTTT
17,-,TRBJ2-5,-,TRBV7-9,CASSGGAKPGFPETQYF,TGTGCCAGCAGTGGCGGGGCGAAACCCGGTTTCCCCGAGACCCAGTACTTC
16,TRBD2,TRBJ2-5,-,TRBV2,CASSGETSGSLATQYF,TGTGCCAGCAGCGGGGAGACTAGCGGGTCTCTCGCGACCCAGTACTTC
12,-,TRBJ1-2,-,TRBV13,CASSLQDYGYTF,TGTGCCAGCAGCTTACAGGACTATGGCTACACCTTC
15,-,TRBJ1-3,-,TRBV7-9,CASSWGTGLGNTIYF,TGTGCCAGCAGCTGGGGAACAGGGTTGGGAAACACCATATATTTT
14,-,TRBJ1-2,-,TRBV5-1,CASSSLHGDYGYTF,TGCGCCAGCAGCTCCCTACATGGTGACTATGGCTACACCTTC
15,-,TRBJ2-5,-,TRBV4-1,CASSPFSGSAETQYF,TGCGCCAGCAGCCCCTTTAGCGGCTCGGCAGAGACCCAGTACTTC
17,-,TRBJ1-3,-,TRBV11-3,CASSRDEQGKVRNTIYF,TGTGCCAGCAGCCGAGATGAGCAGGGGAAGGTGCGTAACACCATATATTTT
13,-,TRBJ1-6,-,TRBV9,CASQASGAGPLHF,TGTGCCAGCCAAGCGTCCGGGGCAGGACCCCTCCACTTT
15,-,TRBJ1-3,-,TRBV30,CAWSVGSTSGNTIYF,TGTGCCTGGAGTGTGGGGAGTACCTCTGGAAACACCATATATTTT
15,TRBD1,TRBJ2-7,-,TRBV4-2,CASSLSRDRVYEQYF,TGTGCCAGCAGCTTAAGCCGGGACAGGGTGTACGAGCAGTACTTC
14,-,TRBJ2-7,-,TRBV29-1,CSVVGGARAYEQYF,TGCAGCGTTGTTGGGGGGGCGCGCGCCTACGAGCAGTACTTC
15,-,TRBJ2-4,-,TRBV10-1,CASSEFYVPKNIQYF,TGCGCCAGCAGTGAGTTCTATGTCCCCAAAAACATTCAGTACTTC
16,-,TRBJ2-7,once,TRBV15,CATSRGDFKPRGEQYF,TGTGCCACCAGCAGGGGGGACTTCAAGCCCAGGGGCGAGCAGTACTTC
9,-,TRBJ2-7,few,TRBV3-1/TRBV3-2,CASGYEQYF,TGTGCCAGCGGGTACGAGCAGTACTTC
14,-,TRBJ2-7,-,TRBV5-1,CASSLISEEYEQYF,TGCGCCAGCAGCTTGATTAGCGAGGAGTACGAGCAGTACTTC
15,-,TRBJ1-5,once,TRBV5-6,CASSLGIVPGQPQHF,TGTGCCAGCAGCCTTGGGATCGTCCCCGGGCAGCCCCAGCATTTT
14,TRBD1,TRBJ1-5,-,TRBV6-1,CASTLGQGHQPQHF,TGTGCCAGCACCCTTGGACAGGGGCATCAGCCCCAGCATTTT
14,-,TRBJ1-1,-,TRBV5-4,CASSSRTDNTEAFF,TGTGCCAGCAGCTCAAGGACAGACAACACTGAAGCTTTCTTT
15,-,TRBJ1-1,-,TRBV18,CASSPAQGLNTEAFF,TGTGCCAGCTCACCTGCTCAGGGCCTGAACACTGAAGCTTTCTTT
17,-,TRBJ1-5,medium-sized,TRBV5-6,CASSLFRGAVGNQPQHF,TGTGCCAGCAGCTTGTTTCGGGGGGCGGTAGGCAATCAGCCCCAGCATTTT
15,-,TRBJ2-5,-,TRBV5-1,CASSLSPGPGETQYF,TGCGCCAGCAGCTTGTCTCCAGGTCCGGGGGAGACCCAGTACTTC
10,TRBD2,TRBJ2-5,-,TRBV27,CASPRLAQYF,TGTGCCAGCCCACGACTAGCTCAGTACTTC
12,-,TRBJ1-1,once,TRBV6-5,CASSYLNTEAFF,TGTGCCAGCAGTTACCTGAACACTGAAGCTTTCTTT
15,TRBD1,TRBJ2-7,-,TRBV4-2,CASSQDQTGAYEQYF,TGTGCCAGCAGCCAAGATCAAACAGGGGCCTACGAGCAGTACTTC
13,TRBD2,TRBJ2-1,-,TRBV28,CASMLAGGDEQFF,TGTGCCAGCATGCTAGCGGGGGGCGATGAGCAGTTCTTC